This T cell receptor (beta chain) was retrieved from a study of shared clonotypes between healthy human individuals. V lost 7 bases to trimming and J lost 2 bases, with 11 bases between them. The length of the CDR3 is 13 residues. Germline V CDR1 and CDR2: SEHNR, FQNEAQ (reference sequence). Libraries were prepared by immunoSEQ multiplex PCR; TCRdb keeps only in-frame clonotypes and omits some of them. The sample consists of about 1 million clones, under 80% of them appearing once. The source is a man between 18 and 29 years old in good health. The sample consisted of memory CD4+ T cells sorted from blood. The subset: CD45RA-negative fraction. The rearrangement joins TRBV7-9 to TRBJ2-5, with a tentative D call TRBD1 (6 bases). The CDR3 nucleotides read TGTGCCAGCACCGTGGGGACACAAGAGACCCAGTACTTC. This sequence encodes CASTVGTQETQYF.